This T cell receptor beta chain was obtained from a study of vaccination effects on CD4 cells after COVID-19. The protocol was immunoSEQ multiplex PCR, while the TCRdb copy is restricted to in-frame clones and leaves out a portion. The table records 35,000 to 50,000 clones, around 70% of them present only once. The ends were cut back, 1 base at V and 1 base at J, with 8 bases in the middle. This CDR3 region has 14 residues. CDR1 and CDR2 (germline): MDHEN, SYDVKM. With the ViraFEST assay, the study expanded antigen-specific CD4+ T cells using viral peptide pools, then sequenced them. Subsequent to less than 13 days of culture, CD4+ T cells were isolated. Previously uninfected by SARS-CoV-2, the vaccine recipients also showed negative nucleocapsid antibodies. Points on this clone: Its antigen remains unknown.

The receptor comes from a human donor who received a COVID-19 vaccine. The specimen was CD4+ T cells from PBMCs cultured with HCoV-OC43 spike peptides, collected before COVID-19 vaccination. Subset here: HCoV-OC43 spike overlapping peptide pool stimulation. The genes are TRBV28 and TRBJ2-7; D unclear. The chain's CDR3 is CASSLSTPSYEQYF. CDR3 in DNA: TGTGCCAGCAGTTTATCGACACCATCCTACGAGCAGTACTTC.